This T cell receptor beta chain was identified during a study of blood T cell repertoires in COVID-19. Overall study: The United States, Italy and Spain supplied acute and convalescent COVID-19 samples. From T cells, B-cell-depleted T cells, or PBMCs came the material, which was cDNA or gDNA.

Authors' analysis steps: Nucleated cell counts were estimated from reference gene primer amplification. Produced via immunoSEQ multiplex PCR; TCRdb's table is partial and in-frame only. V, J and clone size are those of that table, while D and trimming were read from the DNA. The sample holds about half a million clones, 75% to 90% seen once. The germline V and J ends were trimmed by 0 bases and 9 bases, with 7 bases remaining between them. This CDR3 is built from 12 residues. Germline V lookup: CDR1 SGHDT, CDR2 YYEEEE. Material: peripheral blood. The chain carries TRBV5-6 and TRBJ1-5; possible D gene TRBD1, 5 bases. This sequence originates from a human donor in a cohort sampled during active COVID-19. The CDR3 DNA reads TGTGCCAGCAGCTTGGTGGGGGGGCCCCAGCATTTT. Translated, it gives CASSLVGGPQHF.